This entry lists 28 T cell receptor beta chains sequenced from one sample in a study of blood T cell repertoires in COVID-19. The assay was immunoSEQ multiplex PCR, and TCRdb's table has in-frame clones only and misses some. Altogether roughly 200,000 clones are present, about 93% being singletons, with the ten largest covering 0.5% to 0.6%. The sample consisted of peripheral blood. The source is a man aged 45-65 years with acute or convalescent COVID-19.

This clone was counted a single time. The V call is TRBV19, the J call TRBJ2-4; 10 positions match TRBD1. CDR3 length: 14 amino acids. Germline V gene data show CDR1 as LNHDA and CDR2 as SQIVND (reference sequence). The V and J ends lost 5 bases and 9 bases, in that order; junction bases with no gene match: 7. In nucleotides, the CDR3 is TGTGCCAGTAGTGGCCGGGACAGGGGAGGCATTCAGTACTTC. It translates to CASSGRDRGGIQYF.

V and J are TRBV5-1 and TRBJ1-6; 7 positions match TRBD1. This CDR3 is 15 amino acids long. Germline CDR1 SGHRS, CDR2 YFSETQ. Trimming at V came to 3 bases and at J to 5 bases, leaving 5 bases not matched to a gene. This chain's CDR3 is CASSYRDRDNSPLHF. CDR3 nucleotides: TGCGCCAGCAGCTACCGGGACAGAGATAATTCACCCCTCCACTTT.

J is TRBJ1-6 and V is TRBV2; maybe TRBD1 (5 bases). Deletions cut 9 bases from V and 6 bases from J, with 15 bases between. The CDR3 runs 14 residues. From germline, CDR1 is SNHLY and CDR2 FYNNEI. The CDR3 DNA follows: TGTGCCAGTCGCAGGGTTACCGGTAATTCACCCCTCCACTTT. Protein: CASRRVTGNSPLHF.

The genes are TRBV20-1 and TRBJ2-4; D remains unclear. CDR1 and CDR2 from the germline V gene are DFQATT and SNEGSKA (reference sequence). CDR3 length: 13 amino acids. V was clipped by 3 bases and J by 1 base, with 7 bases between them. The CDR3 loop reads CSASYGAKNIQYF. Here the CDR3 DNA reads TGCAGTGCTAGTTACGGGGCCAAAAACATTCAGTACTTC.

The count of this clone is one. The genes are TRBV25-1 and TRBJ1-2, with D uncertain. Germline V lookup: CDR1 MGHDK, CDR2 SYGVNS. The CDR3 length is 13 residues. The V end lost 5 bases, the J end lost 1 base, and 8 bases lay between the germline ends. The CDR3 loop is CASSQEFNYGYTF. The CDR3, as DNA: TGTGCCAGCAGTCAGGAATTTAACTATGGCTACACCTTC.

V usage is TRBV7-2 and J usage is TRBJ1-6, with D maybe TRBD1 (5 bases). The CDR3 runs 14 residues. Germline V gene data show CDR1 as SGHTA and CDR2 as FQGNSA. V was cut by 5 bases and J by 7 bases, with 12 bases left in between. CDR3 sequence reads: CASSPRQINSPLHF. CDR3 bases: TGTGCCAGCAGCCCTCGACAGATAAATTCACCCCTCCACTTT.

The chain uses TRBV14 and TRBJ2-1; 8 bases are a match to TRBD2. The CDR3 is 16 amino acids. V lost 3 bases to trimming and J lost 3 bases; unmatched junction nucleotides: 7. Germline assignment: CDR1 SGHDN and CDR2 FVKESK. For the CDR3, the DNA is TGTGCCAGCAGCCACGACGGGGGACTAGTCTACAATGAGCAGTTCTTC. Translated, it gives CASSHDGGLVYNEQFF.

This clone was found once. The rearrangement joins TRBV29-1 to TRBJ2-1; possible D gene TRBD2, 5 bases. The CDR3 has 15 amino acids. Trimming left V 3 bases short and J 0 bases short, with 12 bases between. CDR1 is SQVTM and CDR2 is ANQGSEA in the germline V gene. The CDR3 loop is CSVEGYGSSYNEQFF. The CDR3 bases are TGCAGCGTTGAGGGGTATGGGAGCTCCTACAATGAGCAGTTCTTC.

The V and J genes are TRBV6-5 and TRBJ1-2; 9 bases are shared with TRBD1. V gave up 6 bases and J gave up 4 bases; unmatched junction bases: 9. The CDR3 consists of 15 residues. Germline lookup yields CDR1 MNHEY and CDR2 SVGAGI. CDR3 DNA: TGTGCCAGCAGCCTGGTGACAGGGGGAAGCTATGGCTACACCTTC. This gives the protein CASSLVTGGSYGYTF.

V usage is TRBV23-1 and J usage is TRBJ2-7, with D possibly TRBD1 on 5 matching bases. TRBV23-1 is an ORF, with its function uncertain. The CDR3 contains 16 residues. Trimming took off 0 bases at V and 1 base at J, with 13 bases between the two ends. CDR3 DNA: TGCGCCAGCAGTCAATCGTTGGACACCGTGTCCTACGAGCAGTACGTC. This encodes CASSQSLDTVSYEQYV.

V gene TRBV9 combines with J gene TRBJ1-6; possible D gene TRBD1, 6 bases. V shed 0 bases and J shed 7 bases, with 11 bases lying between them. This CDR3 comprises 15 residues. Germline loops: CDR1 SGDLS, CDR2 YYNGEE. CDR3 DNA sequence: TGTGCCAGCAGCGTAGTTGGACAGCCGAATTCACCCCTCCACTTT. This encodes CASSVVGQPNSPLHF.

This clone has a single count. V gene TRBV30 combines with J gene TRBJ2-3; 7 bases are shared with TRBD1. Trimming removed 3 bases from V and 4 bases from J; junction bases left unmatched: 16. From germline, CDR1 is GTSNPN and CDR2 SVGIG (reference sequence). This CDR3 is 17 amino acids long. CDR3 residues: CAWRARSDRVVPDTQYF. CDR3 DNA sequence: TGTGCCTGGAGAGCAAGATCCGACAGGGTAGTCCCAGATACGCAGTATTTT.

This sequence joins TRBV28 and TRBJ2-1, with TRBD1 matching 9 bases. The V and J ends lost 7 bases and 7 bases, in that order; junction bases with no gene match: 11. Germline-derived CDR1 and CDR2 are MDHEN and SYDVKM. The CDR3 length is 15 residues. CDR3 in amino acids: CASNFGDRATNEQFF. As DNA, the CDR3 is TGTGCCAGCAACTTCGGGGACAGGGCGACGAATGAGCAGTTCTTC.

The rearrangement links TRBV19 to TRBJ2-1; 9 nucleotides match TRBD2. V shed 5 bases and J 3 bases; nucleotides not matched to a gene: 2. Germline CDR1 and CDR2: LNHDA and SQIVND (reference sequence). The length of the CDR3 is 14 residues. CDR3 loop: CASSPAGGYNEQFF. Here the CDR3 DNA reads TGTGCCAGTAGTCCAGCGGGGGGCTACAATGAGCAGTTCTTC.

This clone is a singleton in its sample. The chain uses TRBV7-9 and TRBJ1-3, with a weak D call TRBD1 (5 bases). Germline values: CDR1 SEHNR, CDR2 FQNEAQ (reference sequence). CDR3 length: 17 residues. Deletions cut 2 bases from V and 0 bases from J, with 14 bases between. CDR3 DNA sequence: TGTGCCAGCAGCTTATTTGGAGGGACCTACTCTGGAAACACCATATATTTT. This codes for CASSLFGGTYSGNTIYF.

The chain carries TRBV29-1 and TRBJ2-2, with D possibly being TRBD2 (6 bases). The CDR3 spans 12 residues. The V end was cut by 7 bases, the J end by 4 bases, with 10 bases between. Per the germline V gene, CDR1 is SQVTM and CDR2 is ANQGSEA. CDR3 residues: CSGWEVTGELFF. The CDR3 coding sequence is TGCAGCGGGTGGGAGGTCACCGGGGAGCTGTTTTTT.

In this sample, this clone turned up a few times. This sequence joins TRBV6-1 and TRBJ2-1; TRBD2 matches at 8 bases. There are 20 residues in the CDR3. CDR1 is MNHNS, CDR2 SASEGT, per germline. V trimming: 0 bases; J trimming: 1 base; junction bases outside the gene matches: 14. In DNA form, the CDR3 reads TGTGCCAGCAGTGAAGCGCTTTACGTACAAACTAGCGGTTCCTACAATGAGCAGTTCTTC. Translation: CASSEALYVQTSGSYNEQFF.

The genes are TRBV21-1 and TRBJ1-5; the D call of TRBD1 is as the table states it, not checked on the DNA. TRBV21-1 is annotated as a pseudogene. The CDR3 is 15 residues long. The CDR3 DNA reads TGTGCCAGCAGCCTCCCCCTAGCAGGGGTTCAGCCCCAGCATTTT. Protein: CASSLPLAGVQPQHF.

The chain recombines TRBV5-1 with TRBJ2-5, with 8 bases fitting TRBD2. This CDR3 has 14 amino acids. V lost 4 bases and J lost 5; bases outside the gene matches: 7. The germline V gene encodes CDR1 SGHRS and CDR2 YFSETQ. As DNA, the CDR3 is TGCGCCAGCAGCCCCGGGGGGGGCAAGGAGACCCAGTACTTC. Protein: CASSPGGGKETQYF.

The gene calls are TRBV10-3 and TRBJ1-5; 10 nucleotides agree with TRBD1. The CDR3 sequence is 15 residues long. Germline CDR1 reads ENHRY; CDR2 reads SYGVKD. Trimming took 5 bases from V and 3 from J; bases not matched to a gene: 4. The CDR3 sequence: CAISLGQGDNQPQHF. The CDR3 coding sequence is TGTGCCATCAGTCTTGGACAGGGGGACAATCAGCCCCAGCATTTT.

The J gene is TRBJ1-6, the V gene TRBV5-1, with D possibly matching TRBD1 (6 bases). The CDR3 runs to 15 residues. Germline CDR1 and CDR2: SGHRS and YFSETQ. Trimming pared 0 bases from V and 10 bases from J, leaving 14 bases between. The CDR3 loop is CASSLAGDGGSPLHF. CDR3 DNA sequence: TGCGCCAGCAGCTTGGCAGGGGACGGTGGATCACCCCTCCACTTT.

The rearrangement links TRBV6-2 or TRBV6-3 to TRBJ2-3, with D maybe TRBD2 (5 bases). The germline V gene has CDR1 MNHEY and CDR2 SVGEGT. This CDR3 has 14 amino acids. The germline V and J ends were trimmed by 2 bases and 4 bases, with 10 bases remaining between them. CDR3: CASSYPGRADTQYF. The CDR3 nucleotides read TGTGCCAGCAGTTACCCCGGGCGGGCAGATACGCAGTATTTT.

The chain uses TRBV6-4 and TRBJ2-7; D gene ambiguous. The CDR3 is 13 residues long. Deletions cut 3 bases from V and 4 bases from J, with 10 bases between. Per the germline V gene, CDR1 is MRHNA and CDR2 is SNTAGT. In DNA form, the CDR3 reads TGTGCCAGCAGTGAACAGTTACATTACGAGCAGTACGTC. Protein product: CASSEQLHYEQYV.

The chain employs TRBV10-2 and TRBJ2-5; TRBD2 matches at 9 bases. From germline, CDR1 is WSHSY and CDR2 SAAADI. V was clipped by 6 bases and J by 4 bases; unmatched bases: 6. The CDR3 runs to 14 residues. The chain's CDR3 is CASRTSGGGETQYF. The DNA of the CDR3 is TGCGCCAGCAGGACTAGCGGAGGTGGAGAGACCCAGTACTTC.

The chain combines TRBV5-1 with TRBJ1-1, with D unclear. V dropped 7 bases and J dropped 0 bases, with 10 bases sitting between them. Per the germline V gene, CDR1 is SGHRS and CDR2 is YFSETQ. The length of the CDR3 is 13 residues. CDR3 DNA: TGCGCCAGCGGTCAGTTCATGAACACTGAAGCTTTCTTT. This translates into CASGQFMNTEAFF.

This CDR3 reads CASSQDRGREQYV. DNA of the CDR3: TGTGCCAGCAGCCAGGACAGGGGGCGCGAGCAGTACGTC. The V and J genes are TRBV5-4 and TRBJ2-7, with 11 bases aligning to TRBD1. Looked up from germline, CDR1 is SGHNT and CDR2 is YYREEE (reference sequence). The CDR3 has 13 residues. The junction had 3 bases not matched to a gene; V was cut back by 4 bases and J by 6 bases.

The CDR3 sequence: CASSFSGADTQYF. In nucleotides, the CDR3 is TGTGCCAGCAGTTTCTCTGGAGCAGATACGCAGTATTTT. V is TRBV12-3 or TRBV12-4 and J is TRBJ2-3; D unclear. The CDR3 length is 13 residues. V shed 3 bases and J shed 4 bases, with 8 bases lying between them.

CDR3 DNA sequence: TGTGCCAGTAGTATGACTAGCGGATTTAAAGAGACCCAGTACTTC. Residues: CASSMTSGFKETQYF. The chain combines TRBV19 with TRBJ2-5; 9 nucleotides match TRBD2. The V gene end was trimmed by 3 bases and the J gene end by 3 bases; junction bases not matched to a gene: 5. This CDR3 spans 15 amino acids. The germline gives CDR1 LNHDA, CDR2 SQIVND (reference sequence). Drawing the rest from reference TRBV19 and TRBJ2-5, the complete variable domain is DGGITQSPKYLFRKEGQNVTLSCEQNLNHDAMYWYRQDPGQGLRLIYYSQIVNDFQKGDIAEGYSVSREKKESFPLTVTSAQKNPTAFYLCASSMTSGFKETQYFGPGTRLLVL.